This paragraph reports one T cell receptor (beta chain). The source of the sample is a study of T cell responses to AZD1222 COVID-19 vaccine. This CDR3 is built from 13 residues. CDR1 SGDLS and CDR2 YYNGEE come from the germline V gene. Trimming shortened V by 4 bases and J by 5 bases, and 12 bases separated the two germline ends. Only in-frame clones appear in the TCRdb table, and some are missing; sequencing was by immunoSEQ multiplex PCR. The sample carries roughly 150,000 clones, around 90% recorded once. This clonotype was obtained from an adult who received the AZD1222 COVID-19 vaccine. This sequence joins TRBV9 and TRBJ2-5; tentative D call: TRBD2 (6 bases). Sequencing used peripheral blood, obtained 28 days after the second AZD1222 dose. CDR3 sequence reads: CASSPPRGETQYF. DNA of the CDR3: TGTGCCAGCAGCCCGCCTCGGGGGGAGACCCAGTACTTC.